This TCR beta chain was captured by sequencing in a study of T-cell memory formation after mild COVID-19 listed by TCRdb under 2021. Looking at the study overall: Most TCR sequence clusters were specific to one of the two donors. Two young, previously healthy adult volunteers made up the cohort, one male and one female. In two donors, T-cell clones that expanded and contracted after mild COVID-19 were tracked by sequencing TCRalpha and TCRbeta repertoires over time.

The data were produced on an Illumina NovaSeq 6000. Using 5'RACE with constant-segment primers, TCRalpha and TCRbeta cDNA libraries were constructed, with sample barcodes and unique molecular identifiers added in the process. Trizol reagent was used to extract RNA from every sample. Amplification of the libraries took two PCR steps, and the second step added a second sample barcode plus Illumina TruSeq adapters. Sequencing of libraries was performed on an Illumina NovaSeq with 2 x 150 bp paired-end reads. On the authors' methods: Reads were demultiplexed and collapsed into UMI-guided consensus sequences with migec v1.2.7. Using mixcr v2.1.11, UMI consensuses were aligned to TRA and TRB V and J templates and then assembled into clonotypes. A clonotype was counted as expanded or contracted only if both edgeR and NoisET called the change significant, with noise models trained on biological replicates. edgeR calls used a false discovery rate-adjusted p below 0.01 and a log2 fold-change threshold of 1. As an exploratory analysis of dynamics, max-normalized trajectories of the 1000 most abundant clonotypes were examined with PCA combined with hierarchical clustering. Separately sequenced CD4+ and CD8+ repertoires were used to assign a CD4 or CD8 phenotype to each responding clone. In-frame beta chains were kept once TCRdb had trimmed the public reads at Q25 with fastp and called clones with MiXCR. All rows with the same CDR3 protein become a single entry with the most common DNA and genes. The V and J calls shown here were made by TCRdb, not taken from the authors' results. The sample table records approximately 290,000 distinct CDR3 sequences; roughly 19% of these occur just once. In total, the top ten clones hold around 21% of the sample.

This clonotype has more than one count but fewer than ten. It lacks a known antigen. The record has no base qualities; no much larger clone is one base away. PBMCs were isolated by Ficoll-Paque density gradient centrifugation. Trimming removed 4 bases from V and 3 bases from J, leaving 13 bases between the germline ends. From cysteine to phenylalanine, the CDR3 is 15 amino acids long. Only the CDR3 part of the read is kept: 45 bases, read in frame from the first base. The CDR1 and CDR2 encoded by the germline V gene are SGHAT and FQNNGV. The paper's findings and limits, for the study overall: Some responding clones were found in pre-infection memory, which suggests that pre-existing cross-reactive memory T cells took part in the SARS-CoV-2 response. Clones contracting from day 15 to 85 had balanced CD4/CD8 phenotypes, while a second wave expanding from day 15 to 37 was biased towards CD4+. Only two mild cases were covered in the study, and larger cohorts including severe cases with pre-infection samples were considered necessary. Contracting CD4+ clones appeared mostly in the CM and EM memory subsets, whereas CD8+ clones were enriched in EMRA. The second-wave clones that peaked on day 37 were not confirmed to be SARS-CoV-2 specific.

The rearrangement combines TRBV11-2 with TRBJ2-1; the D segment could be TRBD1, given 6 matching bases. The specimen sequenced was PBMCs or a T cell subset sorted from them (not recorded which). The clonotype was recovered from a man aged 18 to 30 who had mild COVID-19 (a few samples of this study predate the infection). The sample titles of this study are shuffled in the database, so cell type and time point are left out; the donor was told from shared clones. The DNA reads as follows: TGTGCCAGCAGCTCCGCCGGGACATACTACAATGAGCAGTTCTTC. This sequence encodes CASSSAGTYYNEQFF.